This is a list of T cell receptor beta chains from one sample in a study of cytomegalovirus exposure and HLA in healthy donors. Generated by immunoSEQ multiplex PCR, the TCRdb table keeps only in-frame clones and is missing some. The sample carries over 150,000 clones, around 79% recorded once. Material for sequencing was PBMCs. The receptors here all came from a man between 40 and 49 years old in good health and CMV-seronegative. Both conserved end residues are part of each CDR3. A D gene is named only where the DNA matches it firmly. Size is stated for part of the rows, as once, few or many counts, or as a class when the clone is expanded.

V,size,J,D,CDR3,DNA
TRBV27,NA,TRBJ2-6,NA,CASSLTSSGANVLTF,TGTGCCAGCAGTTTAACCAGCTCTGGGGCCAACGTCCTGACTTTC
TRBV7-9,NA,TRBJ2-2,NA,CASSPRQNTGELFF,TGTGCCAGCAGCCCGCGACAGAACACCGGGGAGCTGTTTTTT
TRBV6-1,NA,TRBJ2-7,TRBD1,CASSQGANYEQYF,TGTGCCAGCAGTCAGGGGGCTAACTACGAGCAGTACTTC
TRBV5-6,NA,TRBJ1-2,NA,CASSPGGILGYGYTF,TGTGCCAGCAGCCCCGGAGGGATACTGGGCTATGGCTACACCTTC
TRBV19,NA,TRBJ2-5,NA,CASSNYGQLQETQYF,TGTGCCAGTAGTAATTATGGACAGTTGCAAGAGACCCAGTACTTC
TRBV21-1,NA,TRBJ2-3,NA,CASSPGLAGRTDTQYF,TGTGCCAGCAGCCCGGGACTAGCGGGGAGGACAGATACGCAGTATTTT
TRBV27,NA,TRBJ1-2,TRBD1,CASRIGTGQRGGYTF,TGTGCCAGCCGAATCGGGACAGGGCAGAGGGGAGGCTACACCTTC
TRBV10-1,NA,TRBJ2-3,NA,CASSEDFSDTQYF,TGCGCCAGCAGTGAGGACTTTTCGGATACGCAGTATTTT
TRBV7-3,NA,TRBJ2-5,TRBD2,CASSSGLAGETQYF,TGTGCCAGCAGTTCCGGACTAGCGGGTGAGACCCAGTACTTC
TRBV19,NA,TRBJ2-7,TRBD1,CASSRQGTYEQYF,TGTGCCAGTAGTAGACAGGGAACCTACGAGCAGTACTTC
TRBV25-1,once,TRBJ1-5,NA,CASRGQNQPQHF,TGTGCCAGCAGGGGGCAGAATCAGCCCCAGCATTTT
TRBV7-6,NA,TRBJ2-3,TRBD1,CASSLGTGGADTQYF,TGTGCCAGCAGCTTAGGGACAGGGGGCGCAGATACGCAGTATTTT
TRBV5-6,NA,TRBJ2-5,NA,CASSFLQKETQYF,TGTGCCAGCAGCTTTTTACAGAAAGAGACCCAGTACTTC
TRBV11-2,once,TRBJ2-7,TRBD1,CASSLEQGLGEQYF,TGTGCCAGCAGCTTAGAACAGGGGCTAGGCGAGCAGTACTTC
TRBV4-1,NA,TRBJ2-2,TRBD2,CASSQEAGGRTGELFF,TGCGCCAGCAGCCAAGAAGCGGGGGGGCGTACCGGGGAGCTGTTTTTT
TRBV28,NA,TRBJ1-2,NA,CASNGRIYGYTF,TGTGCCAGCAATGGCAGAATCTATGGCTACACCTTC
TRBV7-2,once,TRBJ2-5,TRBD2,CASSLAVLAGGFQETQYF,TGTGCCAGCAGCTTAGCGGTGCTAGCGGGGGGGTTCCAAGAGACCCAGTACTTC
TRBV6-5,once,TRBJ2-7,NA,CASSSLQRQTYEQYF,TGTGCCAGCAGTTCCCTCCAGCGGCAGACCTACGAGCAGTACTTC
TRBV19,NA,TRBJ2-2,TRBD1,CASSITGTGGTGELFF,TGTGCCAGTAGTATAACCGGGACAGGGGGAACCGGGGAGCTGTTTTTT
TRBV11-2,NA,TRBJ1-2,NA,CASSLQGGDWYGYTF,TGTGCCAGCAGCTTACAGGGCGGAGATTGGTATGGCTACACCTTC
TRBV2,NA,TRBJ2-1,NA,CASSERSLEQFF,TGTGCCAGCAGTGAGAGGAGTTTGGAGCAGTTCTTC
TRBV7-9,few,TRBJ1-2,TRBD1,CASSSDRGYGYTF,TGTGCCAGCAGCTCCGACAGGGGGTATGGCTACACCTTC
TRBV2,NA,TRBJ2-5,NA,CASGQSQETQYF,TGTGCCAGCGGACAGTCCCAAGAGACCCAGTACTTC
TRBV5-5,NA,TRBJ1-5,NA,CASSTYTGTNQPQHF,TGTGCCAGCAGCACCTACACAGGGACCAATCAGCCCCAGCATTTT
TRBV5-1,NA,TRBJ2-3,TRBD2,CASSSLRSGGWGSMTSTDTQYF,TGCGCCAGCAGCTCCCTTAGGAGCGGGGGGTGGGGGTCCATGACTAGCACAGATACGCAGTATTTT
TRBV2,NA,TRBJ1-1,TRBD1,CASKRDRDFEAFF,TGTGCCAGCAAGAGGGACAGGGATTTTGAAGCTTTCTTT
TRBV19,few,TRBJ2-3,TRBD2,CASSIRGPSGESTDTQYF,TGTGCCAGTAGTATACGCGGGCCTAGCGGGGAAAGCACAGATACGCAGTATTTT
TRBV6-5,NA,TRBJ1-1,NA,CASSLGARFGNTEAFF,TGTGCCAGCAGTTTAGGGGCTCGTTTCGGGAACACTGAAGCTTTCTTT
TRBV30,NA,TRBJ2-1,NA,CAWSPSPGSKGNEQFF,TGTGCCTGGAGTCCCTCTCCGGGGTCCAAAGGCAATGAGCAGTTCTTC
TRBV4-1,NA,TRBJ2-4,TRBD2,CASSPASGATIAKNIQYF,TGCGCCAGCAGCCCGGCTAGCGGGGCGACGATAGCCAAAAACATTCAGTACTTC
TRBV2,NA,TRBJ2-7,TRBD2,CASAAGGSYEQYF,TGTGCCAGCGCAGCGGGGGGCTCCTACGAGCAGTACTTC
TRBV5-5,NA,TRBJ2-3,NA,CASSLAAGDTQYF,TGTGCCAGCAGCTTGGCCGCGGGTGATACGCAGTATTTT
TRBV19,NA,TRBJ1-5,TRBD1,CASSGSDRGLGQPQHF,TGTGCCAGTAGTGGGTCGGACAGGGGGCTCGGTCAGCCCCAGCATTTT
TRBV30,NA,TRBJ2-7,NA,CAWSVGGDYEQYF,TGTGCCTGGAGTGTTGGCGGGGACTACGAGCAGTACTTC
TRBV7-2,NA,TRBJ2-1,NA,CASSLAGSSYNEQFF,TGTGCCAGCAGCTTAGCCGGGAGCTCCTACAATGAGCAGTTCTTC
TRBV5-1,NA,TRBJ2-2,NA,CASSLATGTGELFF,TGCGCCAGCAGCTTGGCGACAGGCACCGGGGAGCTGTTTTTT
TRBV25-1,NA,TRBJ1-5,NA,CASSPTGSNQPQHF,TGTGCCAGCAGCCCCACAGGGAGCAATCAGCCCCAGCATTTT
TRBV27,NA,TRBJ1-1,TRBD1,CASRRQGNTEAFF,TGTGCCAGCAGAAGACAGGGAAACACTGAAGCTTTCTTT
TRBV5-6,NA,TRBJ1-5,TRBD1,CASSARGRWQPQHF,TGTGCCAGCAGCGCAAGGGGGCGTTGGCAGCCCCAGCATTTT
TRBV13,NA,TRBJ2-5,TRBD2,CASSSRGAGGRETQYF,TGTGCCAGCAGCTCGAGAGGGGCGGGGGGGCGAGAGACCCAGTACTTC
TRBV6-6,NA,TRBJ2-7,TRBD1,CASSYEVTGTGIEQYF,TGTGCCAGCAGTTACGAAGTGACCGGGACAGGGATCGAGCAGTACTTC
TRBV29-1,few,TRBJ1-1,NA,CSVSLKSGTEAFF,TGCAGCGTTTCCCTTAAATCGGGCACTGAAGCTTTCTTT
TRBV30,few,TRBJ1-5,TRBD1,CAWSVDRVSNQPQHF,TGTGCCTGGAGCGTTGACAGGGTGAGCAATCAGCCCCAGCATTTT
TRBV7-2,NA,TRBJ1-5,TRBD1,CASSGKTGGIQPQHF,TGTGCCAGCAGCGGTAAGACAGGGGGCATTCAGCCCCAGCATTTT
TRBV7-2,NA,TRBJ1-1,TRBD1,CASSLGQGYREAFF,TGTGCCAGCAGCTTGGGACAGGGGTACCGTGAAGCTTTCTTT
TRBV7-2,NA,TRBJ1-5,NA,CASSLSNQPQHF,TGTGCCAGCAGCTTATCGAATCAGCCCCAGCATTTT
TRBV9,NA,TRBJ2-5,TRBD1,CASSVDRGLLETQYF,TGTGCCAGCAGCGTAGATAGGGGGCTGTTAGAGACCCAGTACTTC
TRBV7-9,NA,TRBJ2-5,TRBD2,CASSFSGGRGETQYF,TGTGCCAGCAGCTTCTCGGGGGGAAGAGGAGAGACCCAGTACTTC
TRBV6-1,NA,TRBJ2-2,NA,CASTRGRGNTGELFF,TGTGCCAGCACACGGGGCAGGGGCAACACCGGGGAGCTGTTTTTT
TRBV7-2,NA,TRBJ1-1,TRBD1,CASSLAGDRGTEAFF,TGTGCCAGCAGCTTAGCAGGGGACAGGGGCACTGAAGCTTTCTTT
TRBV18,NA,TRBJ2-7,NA,CASSPGTLSYEQYF,TGTGCCAGCTCACCCGGGACACTTTCCTACGAGCAGTACTTC
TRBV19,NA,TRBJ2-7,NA,CASSTGLGDEQYF,TGTGCCAGCTCAACAGGATTAGGTGACGAGCAGTACTTC
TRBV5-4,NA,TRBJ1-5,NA,CASSTGSQPQHF,TGTGCCAGCAGCACCGGTTCTCAGCCCCAGCATTTT
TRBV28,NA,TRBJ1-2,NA,CASSLVTNYGYTF,TGTGCCAGCAGTTTAGTAACTAACTATGGCTACACCTTC
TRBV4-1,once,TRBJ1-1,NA,CASSPGGGNTEAFF,TGCGCCAGCAGCCCGGGAGGGGGGAACACTGAAGCTTTCTTT